These 26 T cell receptor beta chains came from one sample sequenced in a study of blood T cell repertoires in COVID-19. Sequencing was performed with immunoSEQ multiplex PCR; in TCRdb, only in-frame clones are kept and a portion is missing. The profile shows about 230,000 clones, approximately 88% of them singletons. The sample consisted of peripheral blood. The receptors originated from a man aged 35-49 years with acute or convalescent COVID-19.

The J gene is TRBJ2-1, the V gene TRBV28, with TRBD1 matching 7 bases. From germline, CDR1 is MDHEN and CDR2 SYDVKM. CDR3 length: 15 amino acids. V lost 6 bases to trimming and J lost 2 bases; unmatched junction nucleotides: 7. The CDR3, as DNA: TGTGCCAGCAGCCCGGGGACAGAAGCCTACAATGAGCAGTTCTTC. Protein sequence: CASSPGTEAYNEQFF.

In DNA, the CDR3 is TGTGCCAGTAGCCCAACAGAGGGCGGCTACACCTTC. It codes for CASSPTEGGYTF. The gene calls are TRBV19 and TRBJ1-2; D is uncertain. Looked up from germline, CDR1 is LNHDA and CDR2 is SQIVND (reference sequence). Trimming cost V 6 bases and J 8 bases, with 13 bases left between them. The CDR3 has 12 residues.

Only a few counts were recorded for this clone. Other DNA sequences in this sample translate to the same CDR3. The chain employs TRBV2 and TRBJ2-7; 7 bases map to TRBD2. J lost 1 base, V lost 10 bases, and 4 bases had no gene match. This CDR3 spans 12 amino acids. In germline, CDR1 is SNHLY, CDR2 FYNNEI. In nucleotides, the CDR3 is TGTGCCACCCAGGGAGGGTCCTACGAGCAGTACTTC. This codes for CATQGGSYEQYF.

V usage is TRBV10-3 and J usage is TRBJ1-3, with a tentative D call TRBD1 (6 bases). The CDR3 has 14 residues. V gave up 5 bases and J gave up 7 bases, with 15 bases separating them. Germline V gene lookup returns CDR1 ENHRY and CDR2 SYGVKD. In DNA, the CDR3 is TGTGCCATCAGTTGGGACATAGGGCGGAACACCATATATTTT. Protein sequence: CAISWDIGRNTIYF.

In this sample, this clone turned up once. The rearrangement uses TRBV6-5 and TRBJ2-1, with D possibly being TRBD2 (6 bases). Germline CDR1 MNHEY, CDR2 SVGAGI. Deletions cut 6 bases from V and 2 bases from J, with 14 bases between. CDR3 length: 15 residues. CDR3 loop: CASSRSGRPYNEQFF. The DNA for the CDR3 is TGTGCCAGCAGCCGAAGCGGGCGCCCCTACAATGAGCAGTTCTTC.

This chain uses TRBV12-5 with TRBJ2-1; 7 nucleotides line up with TRBD2. CDR3 length equals 14 residues. The V gene end was trimmed by 5 bases and the J gene end by 9 bases; junction bases not matched to a gene: 10. The germline CDR1 and CDR2 sequences are LGHNT and FRNRAP. CDR3 DNA: TGTGCTAGTGGTAGTGGAGCGGGGAGCGGTGAGCAGTTCTTC. It specifies CASGSGAGSGEQFF.

The rearrangement joins TRBV27 to TRBJ2-5; possibly TRBD2 for D (6 bases). CDR3 length: 14 residues. Per germline, CDR1 MNHEY and CDR2 SMNVEV (reference sequence). Trimming shortened V by 2 bases and J by 5 bases, and 12 bases separated the two germline ends. The CDR3 loop is CASSLRRAGETQYF. The CDR3 nucleotides read TGTGCCAGCAGTTTAAGGCGGGCGGGGGAGACCCAGTACTTC.

The chain employs TRBV6-4 and TRBJ2-3; D perhaps matches TRBD1 (6 bases). This CDR3 is built from 13 residues. Trimming shortened V by 2 bases and J by 10 bases, and 13 bases separated the two germline ends. In germline, CDR1 is MRHNA, CDR2 SNTAGT. The CDR3 loop reads CASSDGTPDPQYF. CDR3 DNA: TGTGCCAGCAGTGACGGGACACCCGATCCGCAGTATTTT.

J is TRBJ1-3 and V is TRBV6-5; no reliable D call. CDR1 is MNHEY and CDR2 is SVGAGI in the germline V gene. The length of the CDR3 is 15 residues. Trimming took 7 bases from V and 3 from J, leaving 16 bases between them. CDR3 loop: CASTSGRGIGNTIYF. CDR3 sequence (DNA): TGTGCCAGCACCTCCGGTCGGGGTATTGGAAACACCATATATTTT.

The V gene is TRBV5-5, the J gene TRBJ2-5, with TRBD2 identical over 9 bases. The CDR3 covers 14 residues. Per germline, CDR1 SGHKS and CDR2 YYEKEE (reference sequence). Germline trimming cut 4 bases from V and 3 bases from J; bases unmatched to any gene: 4. DNA of the CDR3: TGTGCCAGCAGCCAGGGACTAGCAGAAGAGACCCAGTACTTC. This codes for CASSQGLAEETQYF.

In this sample, this clone turned up a few times. The V gene is TRBV30, the J gene TRBJ2-1, with D possibly TRBD2 on 6 matching bases. V lost 2 bases and J lost 5, with 10 bases in between. The CDR3 covers 13 residues. In germline, CDR1 is GTSNPN, CDR2 SVGIG (reference sequence). In DNA, the CDR3 is TGTGCCTGGAGTCCGGGAGTCAACAATGAGCAGTTCTTC. It is translated as CAWSPGVNNEQFF.

The rearrangement joins TRBV7-3 to TRBJ2-3, with a weak D call TRBD2 (7 bases). CDR3 length: 15 residues. Germline lookup yields CDR1 SGHTA and CDR2 FQGTGA. Trimming pared 5 bases from V and 4 bases from J, leaving 16 bases between. The CDR3 coding sequence is TGTGCCAGCAGCCCCGGGGGCGGGAGAGCAGATACGCAGTATTTT. Protein: CASSPGGGRADTQYF. Using reference TRBV7-3 and TRBJ2-3 for the parts outside the CDR3, the full variable domain is GAGVSQTPSNKVTEKGKYVELRCDPISGHTALYWYRQSLGQGPEFLIYFQGTGAADDSGLPNDRFFAVRPEGSVSTLKIQRTERGDSAVYLCASSPGGGRADTQYFGPGTRLTVL.

This rearrangement joins TRBV15 to TRBJ2-5, with D perhaps TRBD1 (5 bases). The V gene's germline CDR1 is LNHNV and CDR2 YYDKDF (reference sequence). Trimming took off 0 bases at V and 1 base at J, with 6 bases between the two ends. The CDR3 sequence is 14 residues long. The CDR3 loop reads CATSRDRVQETQYF. CDR3 nucleotide sequence: TGTGCCACCAGCAGAGACAGGGTCCAAGAGACCCAGTACTTC.

This sequence joins TRBV6-1 and TRBJ2-7; TRBD1 matches at 7 bases. This CDR3 contains 15 residues. With V trimmed by 0 bases and J by 2 bases, 4 bases remained unmatched. Germline CDR1 MNHNS, CDR2 SASEGT. The DNA of the CDR3 is TGTGCCAGCAGTGAAGCCCCGGGACAGCCCTACGAGCAGTACTTC. Protein product: CASSEAPGQPYEQYF.

This chain connects TRBV29-1 to TRBJ1-5; 10 nucleotides agree with TRBD1. The CDR3 length is 14 residues. V lost 5 bases and J lost 1; bases outside the gene matches: 2. The germline gives CDR1 SQVTM, CDR2 ANQGSEA. CDR3 in amino acids: CSVRQGASNQPQHF. CDR3 in DNA: TGCAGCGTTAGACAGGGGGCCAGCAATCAGCCCCAGCATTTT.

This rearrangement joins TRBV15 to TRBJ2-1, with a possible D match to TRBD1 (6 bases). The CDR3 is made up of 15 amino acids. V was trimmed by 0 bases and J by 8 bases, leaving 14 bases between them. Germline assignment: CDR1 LNHNV and CDR2 YYDKDF (reference sequence). CDR3 in DNA: TGTGCCACCAGCAGAGATCAGGGGTTTGGCGATGAGCAGTTCTTC. This encodes CATSRDQGFGDEQFF.

The chain couples TRBV10-3 to TRBJ2-1, with 13 bases that match TRBD2. Germline assignment: CDR1 ENHRY and CDR2 SYGVKD. The CDR3 is 16 amino acids. J was trimmed by 7 bases and V by 4 bases; bases with no gene match: 7. The CDR3 nucleotides are TGTGCCATCAGTGTTCGGACTAGCGGGAGTAGTAATGAGCAGTTCTTC. Its protein is CAISVRTSGSSNEQFF.

The chain joins TRBV6-5 to TRBJ1-2; TRBD1 agrees at 8 bases. The CDR3 contains 13 residues. In germline, CDR1 is MNHEY, CDR2 SVGAGI. The V segment lost 5 bases and the J segment 7 bases; nucleotides outside the gene matches: 6. For the CDR3, the DNA is TGTGCCAGCAGTCTACAGGGGGAAGGTGGCTACACCTTC. It encodes CASSLQGEGGYTF.

The chain employs TRBV12-5 and TRBJ1-5, with D hard to call. Germline assignment: CDR1 LGHNT and CDR2 FRNRAP. Trimming removed 1 base from V and 3 bases from J, with 4 bases in between. CDR3 length: 13 amino acids. In nucleotides, the CDR3 is TGTGCTAGTGGTTTGGAAGCCAATCAGCCCCAGCATTTT. Translation: CASGLEANQPQHF.

This clone came up a few times. The V call is TRBV5-1, the J call TRBJ2-7, with 9 bases that match TRBD2. Germline V CDR1 and CDR2: SGHRS, YFSETQ. The CDR3 is 14 amino acids. V shed 7 bases, J shed 0 bases, and the junction held 5 bases outside the gene matches. Written as DNA, the CDR3 is TGCGCCAGCGGCTCTAGCGGGAACTCCTACGAGCAGTACTTC. Its translation is CASGSSGNSYEQYF.

The chain recombines TRBV3-1 (or the pseudogene TRBV3-2) with TRBJ2-7; D is undetermined. The CDR3 has 12 amino acids. V gave up 1 base and J gave up 6 bases, with 7 bases separating them. CDR1 is LGHDT and CDR2 is YNNKEL in the germline V gene (reference sequence). CDR3 loop: CASSQGASEQYF. The CDR3 DNA is TGTGCCAGCAGCCAAGGGGCGAGCGAGCAGTACTTC.

The chain employs TRBV9 and TRBJ2-5, with 7 bases identical to TRBD1. From germline, CDR1 is SGDLS and CDR2 YYNGEE. The CDR3 totals 15 residues. Trimming took 1 base from V and 5 from J; bases not matched to a gene: 8. This CDR3 is CASSVLTGAGETQYF. The CDR3 nucleotides read TGTGCCAGCAGCGTACTCACAGGGGCTGGGGAGACCCAGTACTTC.

The chain combines TRBV7-8 with TRBJ1-2, with 9 positions matching TRBD1. V lost 3 bases to trimming and J lost 7 bases; unmatched junction nucleotides: 9. CDR1 is SGHVS and CDR2 is FQNEAQ in the germline V gene. The CDR3 sequence is 15 residues long. This chain's CDR3 is CASSLVAAGQGGYTF. CDR3 bases: TGTGCCAGCAGCTTGGTGGCAGCGGGACAGGGTGGCTACACCTTC.

The rearrangement links TRBV9 to TRBJ1-2, with a weak D call TRBD1 (6 bases). The CDR3 sequence is 14 residues long. With 4 bases removed from V and 3 bases from J, the gap between germline ends came to 13 bases. Germline V CDR1 and CDR2: SGDLS, YYNGEE. The CDR3 DNA reads TGTGCCAGCAGCCCTTCGACAGGATACTATGGCTACACCTTC. This encodes CASSPSTGYYGYTF.

This clone has just one count. The V call is TRBV6-6, the J call TRBJ2-7; 7 bases match TRBD1. CDR1 MNHNY and CDR2 SVGAGI come from the germline V gene (reference sequence). The CDR3 has 15 residues. The trim removed 5 bases at V and 9 bases at J, leaving 16 bases unmatched. The CDR3 nucleotides are TGTGCCAGCAGTACGGCCGGGACAGCCATACTGGGGCAGTACTTC. Translating it yields CASSTAGTAILGQYF.

This clone was seen more than once but under ten times. The rearrangement links TRBV18 to TRBJ2-3; D unclear. V was shortened by 6 bases and J by 4 bases, with 8 bases between the two germline ends. The CDR3 is 12 residues long. Germline loops: CDR1 KGHSH, CDR2 LQKENI. The DNA for the CDR3 is TGTGCCAGCTCGTCCGAGGCAGATACGCAGTATTTT. This translates into CASSSEADTQYF.